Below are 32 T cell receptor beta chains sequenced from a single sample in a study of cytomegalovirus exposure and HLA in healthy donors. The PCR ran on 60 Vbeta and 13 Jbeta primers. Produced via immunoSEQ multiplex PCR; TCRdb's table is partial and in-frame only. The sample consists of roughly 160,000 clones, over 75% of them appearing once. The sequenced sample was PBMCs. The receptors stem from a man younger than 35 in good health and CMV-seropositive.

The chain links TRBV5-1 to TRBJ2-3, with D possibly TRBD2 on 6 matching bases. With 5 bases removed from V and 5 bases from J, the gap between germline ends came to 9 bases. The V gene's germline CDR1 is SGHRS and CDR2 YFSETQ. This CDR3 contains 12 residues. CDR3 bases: TGCGCCAGCAGTTCCGGGAGAGATACGCAGTATTTT. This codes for CASSSGRDTQYF.

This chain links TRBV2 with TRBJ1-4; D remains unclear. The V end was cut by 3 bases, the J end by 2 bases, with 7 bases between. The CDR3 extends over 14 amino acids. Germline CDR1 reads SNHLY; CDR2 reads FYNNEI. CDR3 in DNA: TGTGCCAGCAGTGAGAAGGAGACTAATGAAAAACTGTTTTTT. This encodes CASSEKETNEKLFF.

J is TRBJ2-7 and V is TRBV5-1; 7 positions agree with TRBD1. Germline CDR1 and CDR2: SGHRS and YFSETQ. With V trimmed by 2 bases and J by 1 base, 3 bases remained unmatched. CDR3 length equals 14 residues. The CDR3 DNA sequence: TGCGCCAGCAGCTTTCCGGACAGGTCCTACGAGCAGTACTTC. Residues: CASSFPDRSYEQYF.

The CDR3 is CASSLLAGELFF. CDR3 in DNA: TGTGCCAGCAGCTTATTGGCAGGGGAGCTGTTTTTT. The chain uses TRBV7-9 and TRBJ2-2, with D unresolved. From germline, CDR1 is SEHNR and CDR2 FQNEAQ (reference sequence). V shed 2 bases and J shed 8 bases, with 6 bases lying between them. The CDR3 covers 12 residues.

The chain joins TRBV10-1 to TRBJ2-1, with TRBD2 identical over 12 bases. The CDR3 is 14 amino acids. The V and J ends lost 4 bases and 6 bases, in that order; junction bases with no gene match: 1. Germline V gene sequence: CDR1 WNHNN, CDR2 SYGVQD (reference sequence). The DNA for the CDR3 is TGCGCCAGCAGTGCACTAGCGGGGGGCAATGAGCAGTTCTTC. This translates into CASSALAGGNEQFF.

In DNA form, the CDR3 reads TGTGCCAGCAGCCCCCGGGGGGCTAGGGGGGAGACCCAGTACTTC. Its translation: CASSPRGARGETQYF. V is TRBV7-8 and J is TRBJ2-5; D is perhaps TRBD2 (7 bases). Trimming pared 5 bases from V and 5 bases from J, leaving 18 bases between. CDR1 is SGHVS and CDR2 is FQNEAQ in the germline V gene. This CDR3 spans 15 amino acids. The full variable domain, with the rest looked up from reference TRBV7-8 and TRBJ2-5, is GAGVSQSPRYKVAKRGQDVALRCDPISGHVSLFWYQQALGQGPEFLTYFQNEAQLDKSGLPSDRFFAERPEGSVSTLKIQRTQQEDSAVYLCASSPRGARGETQYFGPGTRLLVL.

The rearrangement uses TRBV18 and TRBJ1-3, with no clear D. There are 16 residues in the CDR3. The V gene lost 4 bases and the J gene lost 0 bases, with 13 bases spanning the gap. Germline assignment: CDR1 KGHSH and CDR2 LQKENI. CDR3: CASSQSAQSSGNTIYF. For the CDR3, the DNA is TGTGCCAGCTCACAGTCGGCACAGAGCTCTGGAAACACCATATATTTT.

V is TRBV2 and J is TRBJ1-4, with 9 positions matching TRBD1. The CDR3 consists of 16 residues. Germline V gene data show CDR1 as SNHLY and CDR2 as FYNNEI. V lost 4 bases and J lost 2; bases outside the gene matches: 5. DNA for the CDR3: TGTGCCAGCAGTGTACAGGGGGCTCTGACTAATGAAAAACTGTTTTTT. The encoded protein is CASSVQGALTNEKLFF.

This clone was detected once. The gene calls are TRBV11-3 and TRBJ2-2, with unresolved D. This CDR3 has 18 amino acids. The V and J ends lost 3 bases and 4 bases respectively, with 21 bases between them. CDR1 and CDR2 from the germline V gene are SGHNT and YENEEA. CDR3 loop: CASSFGPGLPHRTGELFF. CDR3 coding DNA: TGTGCCAGCAGCTTCGGTCCGGGTCTCCCCCACCGCACCGGGGAGCTGTTTTTT. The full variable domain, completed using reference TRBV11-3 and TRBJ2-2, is EAGVVQSPRYKIIEKKQPVAFWCNPISGHNTLYWYLQNLGQGPELLIRYENEEAVDDSQLPKDRFSAERLKGVDSTLKIQPAELGDSAVYLCASSFGPGLPHRTGELFFGEGSRLTVL.

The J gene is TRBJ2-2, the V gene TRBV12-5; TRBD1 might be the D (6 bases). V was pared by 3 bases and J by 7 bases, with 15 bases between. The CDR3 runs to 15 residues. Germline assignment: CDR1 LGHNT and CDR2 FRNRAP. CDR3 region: CASGFTGHVGGELFF. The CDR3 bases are TGTGCTAGTGGTTTTACAGGGCATGTGGGCGGGGAGCTGTTTTTT.

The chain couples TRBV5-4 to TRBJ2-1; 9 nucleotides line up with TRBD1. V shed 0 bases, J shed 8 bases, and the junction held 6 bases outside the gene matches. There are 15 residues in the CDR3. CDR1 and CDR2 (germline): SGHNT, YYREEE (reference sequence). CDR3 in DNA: TGTGCCAGCAGCTTGGCCGGGGGACAGGGTCATGAGCAGTTCTTC. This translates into CASSLAGGQGHEQFF.

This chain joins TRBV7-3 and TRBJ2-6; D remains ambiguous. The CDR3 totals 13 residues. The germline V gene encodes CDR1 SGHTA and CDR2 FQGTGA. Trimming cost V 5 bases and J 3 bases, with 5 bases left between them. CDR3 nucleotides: TGTGCCAGCAGCCCCAGTGGGGCCAACGTCCTGACTTTC. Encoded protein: CASSPSGANVLTF.

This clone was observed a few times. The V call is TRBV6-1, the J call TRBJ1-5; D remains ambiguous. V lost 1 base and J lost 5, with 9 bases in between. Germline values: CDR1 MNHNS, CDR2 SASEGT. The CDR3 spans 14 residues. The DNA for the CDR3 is TGTGCCAGCAGTGAAGTAAATGGAGATCAGCCCCAGCATTTT. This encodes CASSEVNGDQPQHF.

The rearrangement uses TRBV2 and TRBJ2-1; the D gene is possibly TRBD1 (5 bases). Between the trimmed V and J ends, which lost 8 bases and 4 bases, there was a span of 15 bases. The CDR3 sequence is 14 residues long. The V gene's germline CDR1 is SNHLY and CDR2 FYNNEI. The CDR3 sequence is CASGFMAGYNEQFF. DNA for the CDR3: TGTGCCAGCGGTTTTATGGCAGGGTACAATGAGCAGTTCTTC.

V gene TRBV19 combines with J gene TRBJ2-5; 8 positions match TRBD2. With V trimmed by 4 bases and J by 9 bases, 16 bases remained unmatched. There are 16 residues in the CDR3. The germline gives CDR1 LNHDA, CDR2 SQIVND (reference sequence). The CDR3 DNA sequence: TGTGCCAGTAGTAGAAAAGAGACTAGCGCCGAGTGGGCCCAGTACTTC. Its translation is CASSRKETSAEWAQYF.

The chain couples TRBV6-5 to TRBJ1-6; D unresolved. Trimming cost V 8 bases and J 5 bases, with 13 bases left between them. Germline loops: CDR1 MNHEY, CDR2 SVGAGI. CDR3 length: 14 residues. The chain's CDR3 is CASRPGGNNSPLHF. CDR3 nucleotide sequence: TGTGCCAGCCGCCCGGGAGGAAATAATTCACCCCTCCACTTT.

The chain's CDR3 is CASSINRNTEAFF. The CDR3 coding sequence is TGTGCCAGCAGCATAAACAGGAACACTGAAGCTTTCTTT. The rearrangement joins TRBV11-2 to TRBJ1-1; D gene uncertain. This CDR3 has 13 amino acids. CDR1 and CDR2 from the germline V gene are SGHAT and FQNNGV. Between the trimmed V and J ends, which lost 5 bases and 1 base, there was a span of 8 bases.

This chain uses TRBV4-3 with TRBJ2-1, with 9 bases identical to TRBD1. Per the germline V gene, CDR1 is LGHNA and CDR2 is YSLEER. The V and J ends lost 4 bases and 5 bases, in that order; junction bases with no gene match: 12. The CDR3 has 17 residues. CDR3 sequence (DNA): TGCGCCAGCAGCCCTTGGGCGGGACAGGGAGCGAACAATGAGCAGTTCTTC. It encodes CASSPWAGQGANNEQFF.

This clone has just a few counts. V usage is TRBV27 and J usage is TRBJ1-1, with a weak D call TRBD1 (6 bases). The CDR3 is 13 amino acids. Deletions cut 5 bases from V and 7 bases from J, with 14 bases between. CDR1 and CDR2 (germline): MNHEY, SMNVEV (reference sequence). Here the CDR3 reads CASSLDRYNEAFF. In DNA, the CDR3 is TGTGCCAGCAGTCTCGACAGGTATAATGAAGCTTTCTTT.

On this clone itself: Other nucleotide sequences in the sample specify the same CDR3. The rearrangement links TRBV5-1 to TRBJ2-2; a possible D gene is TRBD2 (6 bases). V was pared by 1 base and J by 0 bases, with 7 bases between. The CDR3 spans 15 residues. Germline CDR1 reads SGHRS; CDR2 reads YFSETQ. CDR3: CASSLRDSNTGELFF. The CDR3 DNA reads TGCGCCAGCAGCTTGCGGGACTCGAACACCGGGGAGCTGTTTTTT.

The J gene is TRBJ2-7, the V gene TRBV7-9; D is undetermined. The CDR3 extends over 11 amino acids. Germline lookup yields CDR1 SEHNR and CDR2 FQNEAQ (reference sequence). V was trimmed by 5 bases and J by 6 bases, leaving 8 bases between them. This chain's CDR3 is CASSLRGEQYF. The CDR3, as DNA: TGTGCCAGCAGCCTAAGAGGCGAGCAGTACTTC.

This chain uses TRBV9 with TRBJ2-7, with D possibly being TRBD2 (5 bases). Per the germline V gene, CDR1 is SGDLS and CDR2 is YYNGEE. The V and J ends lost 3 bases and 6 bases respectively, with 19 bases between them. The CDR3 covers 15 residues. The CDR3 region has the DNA TGTGCCAGCAGCGCCGTAGGAGGCAGGCTGGGCGAGCAGTACTTC. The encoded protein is CASSAVGGRLGEQYF.

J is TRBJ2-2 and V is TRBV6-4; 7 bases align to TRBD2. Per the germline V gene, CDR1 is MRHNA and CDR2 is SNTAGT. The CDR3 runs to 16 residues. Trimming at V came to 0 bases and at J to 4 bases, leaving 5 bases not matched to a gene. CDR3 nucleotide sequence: TGTGCCAGCAGTGACTCGGGGGGGGACGGCACCGGGGAGCTGTTTTTT. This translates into CASSDSGGDGTGELFF.

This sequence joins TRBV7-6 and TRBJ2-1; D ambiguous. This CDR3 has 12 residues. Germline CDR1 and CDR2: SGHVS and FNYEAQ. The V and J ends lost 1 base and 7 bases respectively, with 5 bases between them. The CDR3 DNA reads TGTGCCAGCAGCTTAGTTCTTAATGAGCAGTTCTTC. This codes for CASSLVLNEQFF.

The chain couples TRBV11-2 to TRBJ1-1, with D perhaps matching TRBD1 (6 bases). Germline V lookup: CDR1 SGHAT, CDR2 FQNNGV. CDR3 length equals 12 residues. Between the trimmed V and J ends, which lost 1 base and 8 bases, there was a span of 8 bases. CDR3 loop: CASSLGRGEAFF. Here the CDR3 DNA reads TGTGCCAGCAGCTTAGGAAGGGGGGAAGCTTTCTTT.

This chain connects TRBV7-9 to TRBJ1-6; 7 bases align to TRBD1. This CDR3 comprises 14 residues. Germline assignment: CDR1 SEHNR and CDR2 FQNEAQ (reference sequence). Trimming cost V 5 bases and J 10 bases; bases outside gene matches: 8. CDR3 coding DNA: TGTGCCAGCAGCCGCGCAGGGGGAAGCTCACCCCTCCACTTT. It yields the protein CASSRAGGSSPLHF.

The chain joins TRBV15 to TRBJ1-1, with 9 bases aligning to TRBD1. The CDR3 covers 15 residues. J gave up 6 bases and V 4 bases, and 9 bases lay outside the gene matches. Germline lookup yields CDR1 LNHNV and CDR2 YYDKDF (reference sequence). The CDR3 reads CATSKRTGVSPEAFF. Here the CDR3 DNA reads TGTGCCACCAGCAAACGGACAGGGGTCTCCCCTGAAGCTTTCTTT.

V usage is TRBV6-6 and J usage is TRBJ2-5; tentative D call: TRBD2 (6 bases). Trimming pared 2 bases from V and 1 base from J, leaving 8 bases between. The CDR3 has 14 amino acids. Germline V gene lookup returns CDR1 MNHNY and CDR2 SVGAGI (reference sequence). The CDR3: CASSYGGAQETQYF. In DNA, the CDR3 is TGTGCCAGCAGTTACGGAGGGGCCCAAGAGACCCAGTACTTC.

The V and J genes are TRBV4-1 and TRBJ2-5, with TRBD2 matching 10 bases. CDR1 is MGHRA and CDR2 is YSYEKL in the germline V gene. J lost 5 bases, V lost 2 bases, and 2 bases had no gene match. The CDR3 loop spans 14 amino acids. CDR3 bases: TGCGCCAGCAGCCAACTAGCGGGGGTGGAGACCCAGTACTTC. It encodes CASSQLAGVETQYF.

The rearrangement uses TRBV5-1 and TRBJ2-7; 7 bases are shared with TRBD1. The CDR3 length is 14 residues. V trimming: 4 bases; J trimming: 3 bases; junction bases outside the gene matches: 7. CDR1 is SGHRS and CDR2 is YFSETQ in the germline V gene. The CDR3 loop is CASSPGQTYYEQYF. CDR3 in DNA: TGCGCCAGCAGCCCGGGACAGACCTACTACGAGCAGTACTTC.

The CDR3 DNA reads as TGTGCCAGTATCGTCGTAAGGGGGCAGAACTATGGCTACACCTTC. Translating gives CASIVVRGQNYGYTF. The chain employs TRBV19 and TRBJ1-2, with 7 bases matching TRBD1. V shed 7 bases and J 2 bases; nucleotides not matched to a gene: 10. Germline V gene lookup returns CDR1 LNHDA and CDR2 SQIVND (reference sequence). CDR3 length equals 15 residues.

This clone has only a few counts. DNA of the CDR3: TGCGCCAGCAGCCAAACACTAGCGGGGGCGGCTGAGCAGTTCTTC. Amino acid sequence: CASSQTLAGAAEQFF. The chain carries TRBV4-3 and TRBJ2-1; TRBD2 matches at 11 bases. Trimming at V came to 2 bases and at J to 9 bases, leaving 6 bases not matched to a gene. The CDR3 runs 15 residues. Germline-derived CDR1 and CDR2 are LGHNA and YSLEER.